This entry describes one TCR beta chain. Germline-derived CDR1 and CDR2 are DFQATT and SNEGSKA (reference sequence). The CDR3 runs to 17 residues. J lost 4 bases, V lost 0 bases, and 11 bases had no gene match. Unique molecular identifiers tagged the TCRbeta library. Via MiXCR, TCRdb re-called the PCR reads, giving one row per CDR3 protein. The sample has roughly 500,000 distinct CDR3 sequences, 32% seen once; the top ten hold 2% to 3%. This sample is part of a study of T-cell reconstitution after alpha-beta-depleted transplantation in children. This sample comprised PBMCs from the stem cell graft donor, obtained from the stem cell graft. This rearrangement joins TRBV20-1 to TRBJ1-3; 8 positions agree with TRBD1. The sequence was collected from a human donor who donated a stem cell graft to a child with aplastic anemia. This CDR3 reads CSAREGIRGRAGNTIYF. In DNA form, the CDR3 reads TGCAGTGCTAGAGAGGGAATCAGGGGGCGGGCGGGAAACACCATATATTTT.